This TCR beta chain is drawn from a study of T cell responses to AZD1222 COVID-19 vaccine. Study-level findings and limits: The donor group comprised mostly white British people and more females; the analysis possibly underestimated clonal diversity. Close to half of spike-specific TCRs reportedly recognize unmutated variant regions.

CDR1 is SGDLS, CDR2 YYNGEE, per germline. CDR3 length: 16 amino acids. With 3 bases clipped from V and 1 base from J, the junction kept 8 bases outside the gene matches. To note about this clone: The antigen is not known.

The method was immunoSEQ multiplex PCR; TCRdb's version includes in-frame clones alone and lacks a portion of them. The table has 150,000 to 200,000 clones, approximately 90% seen once. The sample here was peripheral blood, taken on day 0 of AZD1222 vaccination. This receptor was obtained from an adult in good health. The gene calls are TRBV9 and TRBJ2-7, with 9 positions matching TRBD1. CDR3 region: CASSGKDRGGSYEQYF. CDR3 nucleotide sequence: TGTGCCAGCAGCGGGAAGGACAGGGGTGGTTCCTACGAGCAGTACTTC.